These 17 T cell receptor beta chains originate from one sample sequenced in a study of OX40 agonist ivuxolimab in advanced cancers. Library method: the immunoSEQ multiplex PCR assay. This immuneACCESS table, as held by TCRdb, lists in-frame sequences with V and J called but not all clones. Of the missing ones, under half trace to an unresolved V gene in checked studies; the others have no known cause. The sample table lists just under 20,000 clones, around 80% of them with a count of one. About an eighth of the sample belongs to the ten largest clones. Here the sequenced sample was CD4+ or CD8+ T cells sorted from blood, taken in a trial of the OX40 agonist ivuxolimab. The receptors were sampled from an adult with an advanced solid tumor such as melanoma, head and neck, liver or kidney cancer.

This sequence joins TRBV11-2 and TRBJ2-1; D is undetermined. This CDR3 contains 11 residues. Trimming left V 3 bases short and J 7 bases short, with 4 bases between. Germline assignment: CDR1 SGHAT and CDR2 FQNNGV. Written as DNA, the CDR3 is TGTGCCAGCAGCTTTAGTAATGAGCAGTTCTTC. Its protein product is CASSFSNEQFF.

This clone was counted a single time. The chain joins TRBV27 to TRBJ2-6; no definite D call. The CDR3 has 19 residues. Per the germline V gene, CDR1 is MNHEY and CDR2 is SMNVEV (reference sequence). The V end was cut by 0 bases, the J end by 0 bases, with 15 bases between. CDR3 loop: CASSLSISGYLSGANVLTF. CDR3 coding DNA: TGTGCCAGCAGTTTATCGATCTCGGGCTATCTCTCTGGGGCCAACGTCCTGACTTTC. Combining the CDR3 with reference TRBV27 and TRBJ2-6 gives the whole variable domain EAQVTQNPRYLITVTGKKLTVTCSQNMNHEYMSWYRQDPGLGLRQIYYSMNVEVTDKGDVPEGYKVSRKEKRNFPLILESPSPNQTSLYFCASSLSISGYLSGANVLTFGAGSRLTVL.

The chain carries TRBV9 and TRBJ2-5, with TRBD2 matching over 11 bases. Germline CDR1 SGDLS, CDR2 YYNGEE. The CDR3 length is 16 residues. V was clipped by 3 bases and J by 3 bases; unmatched bases: 7. In nucleotides, the CDR3 is TGTGCCAGCAGCGCCCAACTAGCGGGAGTGGAAGAGACCCAGTACTTC. It is translated as CASSAQLAGVEETQYF.

Written as DNA, the CDR3 is TGTGCCAGCAGCTTAGATGGGGGCCCCCTTCGGCCCCAGCATTTT. As protein: CASSLDGGPLRPQHF. The gene calls are TRBV11-3 and TRBJ1-5; a possible D gene is TRBD1 (6 bases). The CDR3 totals 15 residues. With 0 bases removed from V and 9 bases from J, the gap between germline ends came to 15 bases. The V gene's germline CDR1 is SGHNT and CDR2 YENEEA.

This chain links TRBV30 with TRBJ2-3, with 9 bases lining up with TRBD2. From germline, CDR1 is GTSNPN and CDR2 SVGIG (reference sequence). With 5 bases clipped from V and 0 bases from J, the junction kept 12 bases outside the gene matches. CDR3 size: 17 residues. The CDR3 DNA reads TGTGCCTGGGAAGTAGCACTAGCGGGTCTTAGCACAGATACGCAGTATTTT. Translated: CAWEVALAGLSTDTQYF.

The chain is built from TRBV27 and TRBJ2-1; TRBD2 agrees at 7 bases. The junction had 6 bases not matched to a gene; V was cut back by 0 bases and J by 7 bases. This CDR3 has 15 amino acids. CDR1 is MNHEY and CDR2 is SMNVEV in the germline V gene (reference sequence). CDR3 protein: CASSLSGGSRNEQFF. The CDR3 DNA reads TGTGCCAGCAGTTTATCGGGCGGGAGCAGGAATGAGCAGTTCTTC.

The rearrangement uses TRBV4-1 and TRBJ2-6; the D gene is possibly TRBD2 (5 bases). The CDR3 is made up of 15 amino acids. Germline V gives CDR1 MGHRA, CDR2 YSYEKL. V lost 4 bases and J lost 2, with 9 bases in between. As DNA, the CDR3 is TGCGCCAGCAGCCCACGGGGAGCTGGGGCCAACGTCCTGACTTTC. It translates to CASSPRGAGANVLTF.

V and J are TRBV13 and TRBJ2-7; TRBD1 aligns across 9 bases. Germline CDR1 and CDR2: PRHDT and FYEKMQ (reference sequence). V trimming: 8 bases; J trimming: 3 bases; junction bases outside the gene matches: 2. The CDR3 is 12 residues long. The CDR3 DNA is TGTGCCAGCCGACAGGGGGGCTACGAGCAGTACTTC. This translates into CASRQGGYEQYF.

This chain links TRBV5-8 with TRBJ1-1; no definite D call. V shed 5 bases and J shed 2 bases, with 10 bases lying between them. This CDR3 is 13 amino acids long. Germline V lookup: CDR1 SGHTS, CDR2 YDEGEE. The DNA of the CDR3 is TGTGCCAGCAGTCAGAATTTAAACACTGAAGCTTTCTTT. Translated: CASSQNLNTEAFF. Combining the CDR3 with reference TRBV5-8 and TRBJ1-1 gives the whole variable domain EAGVTQSPTHLIKTRGQQATLRCSPISGHTSVYWYQQALGLGLQFLLWYDEGEERNRGNFPPRFSGRQFPNYSSELNVNALELEDSALYLCASSQNLNTEAFFGQGTRLTVV.

This clone was seen only once. The J gene is TRBJ2-7, the V gene TRBV6-6; TRBD2 agrees at 8 bases. The CDR3 consists of 15 residues. The trim removed 5 bases at V and 4 bases at J, leaving 10 bases unmatched. In germline, CDR1 is MNHNY, CDR2 SVGAGI (reference sequence). The CDR3 reads CASSPSREGGYEQYF. CDR3 in DNA: TGTGCCAGCAGTCCGTCTCGGGAGGGGGGGTACGAGCAGTACTTC.

The V and J genes are TRBV28 and TRBJ2-1; D is unresolved. Germline CDR1 reads MDHEN; CDR2 reads SYDVKM. The CDR3 runs 12 residues. Trimming took 3 bases from V and 8 from J, leaving 8 bases between them. The CDR3 protein is CASSLWGYEQFF. CDR3 DNA sequence: TGTGCCAGCAGTTTGTGGGGTTATGAGCAGTTCTTC. The entire variable domain, with the rest obtained from reference TRBV28 and TRBJ2-1, is as follows: DVKVTQSSRYLVKRTGEKVFLECVQDMDHENMFWYRQDPGLGLRLIYFSYDVKMKEKGDIPEGYSVSREKKERFSLILESASTNQTSMYLCASSLWGYEQFFGPGTRLTVL.

The genes are TRBV7-9 and TRBJ2-7; D remains unclear. Germline-derived CDR1 and CDR2 are SEHNR and FQNEAQ (reference sequence). V was clipped by 3 bases and J by 3 bases, with 12 bases between them. The CDR3 covers 14 residues. For the CDR3, the DNA is TGTGCCAGCAGCTTCGGCAGGCGCTACTACGAGCAGTACTTC. This gives the protein CASSFGRRYYEQYF.

The gene calls are TRBV2 and TRBJ2-1, with D perhaps matching TRBD1 (6 bases). This CDR3 region has 15 residues. Trimming removed 5 bases at V and 3 bases at J, with 14 bases between. The V gene's germline CDR1 is SNHLY and CDR2 FYNNEI. Here the CDR3 reads CASSKGHQNYNEQFF. CDR3 DNA sequence: TGTGCCAGCAGTAAGGGACACCAAAACTACAATGAGCAGTTCTTC.

The chain carries TRBV14 and TRBJ2-7; D not resolved. The CDR3 has 14 amino acids. Trimming left V 5 bases short and J 4 bases short, with 15 bases between. Per the germline V gene, CDR1 is SGHDN and CDR2 is FVKESK. The CDR3 coding sequence is TGTGCCAGCAGCTTAGGGCCTCTGGGGTACGAGCAGTACTTC. Protein: CASSLGPLGYEQYF.

V gene TRBV6-5 combines with J gene TRBJ2-7; 12 bases are shared with TRBD1. This CDR3 spans 15 amino acids. Per germline, CDR1 MNHEY and CDR2 SVGAGI. V lost 6 bases and J lost 2; bases outside the gene matches: 5. DNA for the CDR3: TGTGCCAGCAGCACCGGGACAGGGGGCACCTACGAGCAGTACTTC. This translates into CASSTGTGGTYEQYF.

By share of the sample, this clone is medium-sized. The chain employs TRBV12-5 and TRBJ2-3; D gene uncertain. The CDR3 is 14 residues long. The germline V gene encodes CDR1 LGHNT and CDR2 FRNRAP. Trimming pared 3 bases from V and 0 bases from J, leaving 7 bases between. The CDR3 protein is CASGFEISTDTQYF. In DNA, the CDR3 is TGTGCTAGTGGTTTTGAGATTAGCACAGATACGCAGTATTTT.

The V call is TRBV27, the J call TRBJ1-1, with 8 bases that match TRBD1. Germline CDR1 is MNHEY and CDR2 is SMNVEV (reference sequence). The CDR3 runs 15 residues. The trim removed 5 bases at V and 1 base at J, leaving 6 bases unmatched. The CDR3, as DNA: TGTGCCAGCAGTGGGTGGGACAGGCGGAACACTGAAGCTTTCTTT. It is translated as CASSGWDRRNTEAFF.